This T cell receptor beta chain was observed in a study of blood T cell repertoires in COVID-19. The wider study: The United States, Italy and Spain supplied acute and convalescent COVID-19 samples. The analysed material was cDNA or gDNA that came from T cells, B-cell-depleted T cells, or PBMCs.

Germline CDR1 is LGHNA and CDR2 is YSLEER. This CDR3 spans 15 amino acids. V shed 0 bases and J 4 bases; nucleotides not matched to a gene: 2. Only in-frame clones appear in the TCRdb table, and some are missing; sequencing was by immunoSEQ multiplex PCR. The sample holds around 340,000 clones, approximately 82% seen once. This TCR was recovered from a young man with active or convalescent COVID-19. Specimen: peripheral blood. The V and J genes are TRBV4-3 and TRBJ2-3, with 9 bases lining up with TRBD2. Here the CDR3 reads CASSQDSGSADTQYF. For the CDR3, the DNA is TGCGCCAGCAGCCAAGATAGCGGGAGCGCAGATACGCAGTATTTT.